This T cell receptor beta chain was profiled in a study of cytomegalovirus exposure and HLA in healthy donors. Study-level information: Counted in an early data release were roughly 87 million unique TCRs from HLA-typed donors. Overall study findings and caveats: A further, later analysis showed that HLA-associated TCR beta chains (compared with equally common others) were more clonally expanded. A later analysis reportedly found that, within productive TCRs, an Asian-associated ancestry cluster had fewer N-insertions than the mean observed across the approximately 690 donors.

Although they were nominally healthy when sampled, donors likely had unrecorded immune exposures. A word on this clone: The antigen is undetermined.

PCR used 60 Vbeta primers and 13 Jbeta primers. Profiled with immunoSEQ multiplex PCR; TCRdb holds only in-frame clones, not every one. The repertoire holds fewer than 90,000 clones, with around 74% as singletons. This CDR3 spans 15 amino acids. Per germline, CDR1 SGHDT and CDR2 YYEEEE. Trimming pared 2 bases from V and 4 bases from J, leaving 15 bases between. The chain recombines TRBV5-6 with TRBJ1-1; D might be TRBD1 (5 bases). The specimen was PBMCs. This TCR was sampled from a man younger than 45 in good health and CMV-seropositive. The CDR3 sequence is CASSFFSQGSTEAFF. DNA of the CDR3: TGTGCCAGCAGCTTTTTTTCGCAGGGAAGCACTGAAGCTTTCTTT.